Listed here are 5 T cell receptor beta chains from one sample, sequenced in a study of T-cell memory formation after mild COVID-19. TCRdb reprocessed the 5' RACE reads with MiXCR, giving one entry per CDR3 protein. The sample lists about 250,000 distinct CDR3 sequences, 15% occurring once. Input material: PBMCs or a T cell subset sorted from them (not recorded which). These receptors all stem from an adult woman who had mild COVID-19 (a few samples of this study predate the infection). Cell type and time point are not known.

This chain uses TRBV4-1 with TRBJ1-1; possibly TRBD1 for D (6 bases). This CDR3 is 14 amino acids long. Trimming stripped 1 base from V and 12 bases from J, with 18 bases between. In germline, CDR1 is MGHRA, CDR2 YSYEKL. DNA of the CDR3: TGCGCCAGCAGCCAAGTTGACGGGGGGGGCAGGACTTTCTTT. It codes for CASSQVDGGGRTFF.

J is TRBJ2-7 and V is TRBV6-2 or TRBV6-3, with a tentative D call TRBD2 (6 bases). V shed 7 bases and J shed 2 bases, with 15 bases lying between them. CDR3 length equals 14 residues. Looked up from germline, CDR1 is MNHEY and CDR2 is SVGEGT. In DNA form, the CDR3 reads TGTGCCAGCACTCCTGCGGGAACCCCCTACGAGCAGTACTTC. This translates into CASTPAGTPYEQYF.

This sequence joins TRBV7-6 and TRBJ2-3, with D uncertain. The germline V and J ends were trimmed by 2 bases and 8 bases, with 11 bases remaining between them. Per germline, CDR1 SGHVS and CDR2 FNYEAQ. The CDR3 loop spans 13 amino acids. CDR3 in DNA: TGTGCCAGCAGCTTATCTAGTTCGCGTACGCAGTATTTT. This sequence encodes CASSLSSSRTQYF. The whole variable domain, filled in from reference TRBV7-6 and TRBJ2-3, reads GAGVSQSPRYKVTKRGQDVALRCDPISGHVSLYWYRQALGQGPEFLTYFNYEAQQDKSGLPNDRFSAERPEGSISTLTIQRTEQRDSAMYRCASSLSSSRTQYFGPGTRLTVL.

The chain links TRBV5-1 to TRBJ1-5; D is ambiguous. Germline CDR1 reads SGHRS; CDR2 reads YFSETQ. V was trimmed by 5 bases and J by 11 bases, leaving 14 bases between them. The CDR3 contains 12 residues. CDR3: CASRDGTGTQHF. The CDR3 coding sequence is TGCGCCAGCAGGGATGGAACCGGGACCCAGCATTTT.

In this sample, this clonotype turned up many times. This rearrangement joins TRBV15 to TRBJ2-7; 9 positions agree with TRBD1. The CDR3 has 14 residues. V was clipped by 3 bases and J by 3 bases; unmatched bases: 3. Germline CDR1 LNHNV, CDR2 YYDKDF (reference sequence). CDR3 sequence reads: CATSSGTGRYEQYF. Here the CDR3 DNA reads TGTGCCACCAGCAGCGGGACAGGGCGCTACGAGCAGTACTTC.